The 25 T cell receptor beta chains below all came from one sample that was sequenced in a study of post-analysis software for immune sequencing data. The TCR beta cDNA libraries carried unique molecular identifiers. TCRdb ran MiXCR on the PCR reads and lists one entry per CDR3 protein. The sample shows 250,000 to 300,000 distinct CDR3 sequences, about 38% of them seen only once. General study findings and limits: A handful of TRBV segments were significantly more frequent in patients than in controls. TRBV5-6, TRBV5-1 and TRBV20-1 were among these segments.

Their specific antigens are unknown. Sequencing was done on a sample of blood. These receptors all stem from a girl under 18 with multiple sclerosis.

This clonotype has ten or more counts. V gene TRBV20-1 combines with J gene TRBJ1-6; the D is unclear. The CDR3 loop spans 16 amino acids. Germline loops: CDR1 DFQATT, CDR2 SNEGSKA (reference sequence). The germline V and J ends were trimmed by 0 bases and 8 bases, with 17 bases remaining between them. The chain's CDR3 is CSAREGMGTLYSPLHF. DNA for the CDR3: TGCAGTGCTAGAGAGGGAATGGGAACTCTCTATTCACCCCTCCACTTT.

This rearrangement joins TRBV10-3 to TRBJ1-1, with D possibly being TRBD1 (6 bases). The V end was cut by 2 bases, the J end by 4 bases, with 17 bases between. The CDR3 spans 16 residues. CDR1 is ENHRY and CDR2 is SYGVKD in the germline V gene. For the CDR3, the DNA is TGTGCCATCAGTGAGCGGGGGGGGGCTGGAGTCACTGAAGCTTTCTTT. It translates to CAISERGGAGVTEAFF.

This clonotype was found many times. This sequence joins TRBV19 and TRBJ1-2; D call uncertain. Germline V CDR1 and CDR2: LNHDA, SQIVND (reference sequence). The CDR3 sequence is 12 residues long. V lost 4 bases and J 2 bases, leaving 5 bases between the germline ends. The CDR3 loop reads CASSRRNYGYTF. The CDR3, as DNA: TGTGCCAGTAGTAGGAGGAACTATGGCTACACCTTC.

Regarding this clonotype: With a much larger clone just one base away, this may be a read error. The chain carries TRBV6-5 and TRBJ1-1, with D possibly matching TRBD1 (5 bases). V was pared by 0 bases and J by 10 bases, with 15 bases between. The CDR3 is 14 residues long. Germline V gene data show CDR1 as MNHEY and CDR2 as SVGAGI. CDR3 DNA: TGTGCCAGCAGTTACTCGGGGGGAGCCGGTGCAGCTTTCTTT. This gives the protein CASSYSGGAGAAFF.

The table lists this clonotype with a count of one. This chain joins TRBV20-1 and TRBJ1-3, with TRBD1 identical over 11 bases. The germline CDR1 and CDR2 sequences are DFQATT and SNEGSKA (reference sequence). The trim removed 1 base at V and 8 bases at J, leaving 7 bases unmatched. The CDR3 has 15 residues. CDR3 in amino acids: CSARAEDRGLYTIYF. CDR3 DNA sequence: TGCAGTGCTAGAGCGGAGGACAGGGGGCTTTACACCATATATTTT.

This clonotype has a count of ten or more. The chain has TRBV11-2 and TRBJ2-7, with D tentatively TRBD1 (5 bases). V lost 2 bases, J lost 4 bases, and 18 bases lay in between. The germline V gene has CDR1 SGHAT and CDR2 FQNNGV. This CDR3 spans 16 amino acids. The DNA of the CDR3 is TGTGCCAGCAGCTTACGTCGCGACAGAGTTGGGTACGAGCAGTACTTC. Its translation is CASSLRRDRVGYEQYF.

This clonotype came up once. This sequence joins TRBV18 and TRBJ1-2; 7 nucleotides line up with TRBD1. Per germline, CDR1 KGHSH and CDR2 LQKENI. The V segment lost 2 bases and the J segment 4 bases; nucleotides outside the gene matches: 10. This CDR3 spans 16 amino acids. The CDR3 protein is CASSPWDSQASYGYTF. DNA of the CDR3: TGTGCCAGCTCACCATGGGACAGTCAAGCTAGCTATGGCTACACCTTC.

Many counts were recorded for this clonotype. This chain connects TRBV7-2 to TRBJ1-6; 8 nucleotides agree with TRBD1. Trimming at V came to 5 bases and at J to 7 bases, leaving 7 bases not matched to a gene. In germline, CDR1 is SGHTA, CDR2 FQGNSA. The CDR3 sequence is 15 residues long. CDR3 DNA: TGTGCCAGCAGCCCGCACCGGGACAGGAATTCACCCCTCCACTTT. Translated: CASSPHRDRNSPLHF.

The chain joins TRBV20-1 to TRBJ2-4; maybe TRBD1 (6 bases). The V gene lost 2 bases and the J gene lost 3 bases, with 14 bases spanning the gap. Germline V gives CDR1 DFQATT, CDR2 SNEGSKA (reference sequence). The CDR3 has 15 amino acids. CDR3 protein: CSARSPLGGKNIQYF. The CDR3 DNA reads as TGCAGTGCTAGATCACCACTAGGGGGCAAAAACATTCAGTACTTC.

This clonotype was picked up a small number of times. The chain carries TRBV14 and TRBJ2-3; TRBD2 matches at 12 bases. The V gene's germline CDR1 is SGHDN and CDR2 FVKESK. The CDR3 totals 18 residues. Losses at the gene ends were 0 bases for V and 5 bases for J; bases not matched to a gene: 9. CDR3 sequence reads: CASSQDKTSGRKGDTQYF. CDR3 DNA sequence: TGTGCCAGCAGCCAAGATAAGACTAGCGGGAGAAAGGGAGATACGCAGTATTTT. The full variable domain, its missing parts supplied by reference TRBV14 and TRBJ2-3, is EAGVTQFPSHSVIEKGQTVTLRCDPISGHDNLYWYRRVMGKEIKFLLHFVKESKQDESGMPNNRFLAERTGGTYSTLKVQPAELEDSGVYFCASSQDKTSGRKGDTQYFGPGTRLTVL.

In this sample, this clonotype turned up many times. The chain joins TRBV25-1 to TRBJ1-2, with D possibly being TRBD1 (5 bases). The CDR3 contains 14 residues. CDR1 and CDR2 (germline): MGHDK, SYGVNS. Trimming pared 3 bases from V and 2 bases from J, leaving 10 bases between. CDR3 sequence: CASSDAGANYGYTF. The CDR3 bases are TGTGCCAGCAGTGACGCCGGGGCCAACTATGGCTACACCTTC.

The chain carries TRBV6-2 or TRBV6-3 and TRBJ1-1; the D gene is possibly TRBD1 (6 bases). The CDR3 consists of 12 residues. Germline V gene data show CDR1 as MNHEY and CDR2 as SVGEGT. The ends were cut back, 7 bases at V and 5 bases at J, with 11 bases in the middle. This CDR3 reads CASIKRGTEAFF. The CDR3 DNA is TGTGCCAGCATCAAGAGGGGGACTGAAGCTTTCTTT.

At least ten counts were recorded for this clonotype. The chain carries TRBV27 and TRBJ2-7; D not certain. The tail of the sequence fits TRBJ2-5 better, so the J call may be wrong. Germline assignment: CDR1 MNHEY and CDR2 SMNVEV (reference sequence). The length of the CDR3 is 14 residues. CDR3 region: CASSLPPPRETQYF. The CDR3 DNA sequence: TGTGCCAGCAGTTTGCCTCCCCCGAGGGAGACCCAGTACTTC.

Remarks on this clonotype: Since no conserved phenylalanine or tryptophan closes the CDR3, a read error is the likely cause. This chain uses TRBV20-1 with TRBJ2-1; 10 nucleotides line up with TRBD2. The CDR3 spans 15 residues. The germline gives CDR1 DFQATT, CDR2 SNEGSKA (reference sequence). V dropped 5 bases and J dropped 10; count of bases not matched to a gene: 14. CDR3 in amino acids: CSARAGSAGGGEQFL. The CDR3 DNA sequence: TGCAGTGCTCGGGCCGGGTCAGCGGGAGGGGGCGAGCAGTTCTTA.

The rearrangement joins TRBV7-2 to TRBJ2-3, with 9 nucleotides matching TRBD1. There are 16 residues in the CDR3. Unmatched junction bases numbered 8, after V lost 1 base and J lost 6 bases. The germline V gene encodes CDR1 SGHTA and CDR2 FQGNSA. The CDR3: CASSLGTGVLMDTQYF. In DNA form, the CDR3 reads TGTGCCAGCAGCTTAGGGACAGGGGTTTTGATGGATACGCAGTATTTT. Full variable domain (outside the CDR3, taken from reference TRBV7-2 and TRBJ2-3): GAGVSQSPSNKVTEKGKDVELRCDPISGHTALYWYRQSLGQGLEFLIYFQGNSAPDKSGLPSDRFSAERTGGSVSTLTIQRTQQEDSAVYLCASSLGTGVLMDTQYFGPGTRLTVL.

This sequence joins TRBV6-1 and TRBJ2-5; TRBD2 is a possible D gene (5 bases). V was trimmed by 7 bases and J by 2 bases, leaving 17 bases between them. CDR1 and CDR2 (germline): MNHNS, SASEGT. This CDR3 is built from 15 residues. CDR3 in amino acids: CASTLPRSGQETQYF. The CDR3, as DNA: TGTGCCAGCACCCTCCCACGGTCGGGGCAAGAGACCCAGTACTTC.

This clonotype was observed at least ten times. The rearrangement links TRBV5-1 to TRBJ1-5; 11 positions agree with TRBD1. V lost 4 bases and J lost 7; bases outside the gene matches: 7. The CDR3 runs to 15 residues. The germline gives CDR1 SGHRS, CDR2 YFSETQ. CDR3 region: CASSNGTGGKQPQHF. In nucleotides, the CDR3 is TGCGCCAGCAGCAACGGGACAGGGGGGAAACAGCCCCAGCATTTT.

In this sample, this clonotype turned up many times. This chain links TRBV6-2 or TRBV6-3 with TRBJ2-3; the D gene is possibly TRBD2 (6 bases). The V gene lost 8 bases and the J gene lost 5 bases, with 20 bases spanning the gap. Germline lookup yields CDR1 MNHEY and CDR2 SVGEGT. There are 15 residues in the CDR3. CDR3 loop: CASYDRTLGGDTQYF. Here the CDR3 DNA reads TGTGCCAGCTACGATCGGACTCTGGGGGGAGATACGCAGTATTTT.

The rearrangement uses TRBV5-4 and TRBJ2-4, with D possibly being TRBD2 (6 bases). The J call is doubtful: the DNA matches TRBJ2-7 better. This CDR3 comprises 14 residues. CDR1 is SGHNT and CDR2 is YYREEE in the germline V gene (reference sequence). The CDR3 DNA sequence: TGTGCCAGCAGCTTCGTGTCTAGCGACGACGAGCAGTACTTC. Translated: CASSFVSSDDEQYF.

The J gene is TRBJ2-7, the V gene TRBV15, with D uncertain. The CDR3 length is 16 residues. V was pared by 1 base and J by 0 bases, with 13 bases between. Germline V gene data show CDR1 as LNHNV and CDR2 as YYDKDF (reference sequence). CDR3 region: CATSRAGPGSSYEQYF. CDR3 in DNA: TGTGCCACCAGCAGAGCGGGCCCGGGTAGCTCCTACGAGCAGTACTTC.

There are a few counts of this clonotype. At one boundary the junction diverges from the germline segment, which might be a read error. The chain carries TRBV7-8 and TRBJ2-1; D is undetermined. Per germline, CDR1 SGHVS and CDR2 FQNEAQ. The CDR3 runs to 13 residues. CDR3 sequence: CVSSFDSYNEQFF. The CDR3 DNA is TGTGTCAGCAGCTTTGACTCCTACAATGAGCAGTTCTTC. Together with reference TRBV7-8 and TRBJ2-1, the CDR3 gives the full variable domain: GAGVSQSPRYKVAKRGQDVALRCDPISGHVSLFWYQQALGQGPEFLTYFQNEAQLDKSGLPSDRFFAERPEGSVSTLKIQRTQQEDSAVYLCVSSFDSYNEQFFGPGTRLTVL.

This clonotype was counted ten times or more. The rearrangement links TRBV6-5 to TRBJ2-5; perhaps TRBD2 as D (5 bases). This CDR3 contains 16 residues. V gave up 2 bases and J gave up 2 bases, with 15 bases separating them. CDR1 and CDR2 (germline): MNHEY, SVGAGI. The CDR3 DNA reads as TGTGCCAGCAGTTACGATACTGTAGGACTTCAAGAGACCCAGTACTTC. Translation: CASSYDTVGLQETQYF.

At least ten counts were recorded for this clonotype. This sequence joins TRBV4-2 and TRBJ1-5; 8 bases fit TRBD1. The CDR3 covers 16 residues. Losses at the gene ends were 3 bases for V and 8 bases for J; bases not matched to a gene: 12. Germline V gene data show CDR1 as LGHNA and CDR2 as YNFKEQ. The CDR3 sequence: CASSHRQGPPSKPQHF. The DNA for the CDR3 is TGTGCCAGCAGCCACCGACAGGGGCCCCCTTCTAAGCCCCAGCATTTT.

This clonotype appeared a few times. A much larger clone differs from this one at a single base, so this may be a read error. The chain has TRBV6-6 and TRBJ2-3; possible D gene TRBD1, 6 bases. The V end was cut by 6 bases, the J end by 6 bases, with 16 bases between. The CDR3 has 14 residues. Germline CDR1 and CDR2: MNHNY and SVGAGI (reference sequence). CDR3 nucleotides: TGTGCCAGCAGCGACCAGGGGCCTGGGGATACGCAGTATTTT. It encodes CASSDQGPGDTQYF.

This chain joins TRBV11-1 and TRBJ1-1, with unresolved D. The CDR3 runs 16 residues. Germline V gene sequence: CDR1 SGHAT, CDR2 FQDESV (reference sequence). Trimming cost V 1 base and J 1 base, with 13 bases left between them. The CDR3: CASSLGVRDGNTEAFF. As DNA, the CDR3 is TGTGCCAGCAGCTTAGGGGTCCGAGACGGGAACACTGAAGCTTTCTTT.